A selection of T cell receptor beta chains follows, all from one sample in a study of T cells expressing NK-cell markers. TCRdb reanalyzed the 5' RACE reads, giving one entry per CDR3 protein sequence and no DNA. The ten most abundant clones cover 1.4% of a sample with approximately 440,000 distinct CDR3 sequences. The specimen was blood T cells: a sorted CD56 or NKG2C T cell subset, CD4+ or CD8+ T cells, or bulk PBMC T cells (not recorded which). These receptors all come from a woman aged 45-59 years in good health. Each CDR3 is given with its conserved first and last residue.

V gene	J gene	CDR3 protein
TRBV20-1	TRBJ1-6	CSATPQQGQGSPLHF
TRBV5-6	TRBJ2-4	CASSAIGSGAKEYF
TRBV14	TRBJ2-3	CASSQMDLAPHTDTQYF
TRBV6-5	TRBJ1-3	CASSYGSGNTIYF
TRBV11-2	TRBJ1-1	CASSPTGGGNTEAFF
TRBV2	TRBJ2-5	CASSLQGGGQETQYF
TRBV4-1	TRBJ1-1	CASSLKGESQAFF
TRBV11-2	TRBJ2-1	CASSLGDRGSSYNEQFF
TRBV3-1	TRBJ1-1	CASSQGTVNTEAFF
TRBV29-1	TRBJ1-1	CSVSDRGRWTEAFF
TRBV6-5	TRBJ2-3	CASSYSTGRSTDTQYF
TRBV11-3	TRBJ2-7	CASSLASGAARSYF
TRBV27	TRBJ1-4	CASGLTRVRSTNEKLFF
TRBV5-1	TRBJ2-5	CASSLGNRGMLETQYF
TRBV5-1	TRBJ2-1	CASSLVLTKGNEQFF
TRBV18	TRBJ1-4	CASSPPGTGGGKLFF
TRBV10-1	TRBJ2-3	CASRGQGTDTQYF
TRBV12-3/TRBV12-4	TRBJ1-4	CASSLEGGDEKLFF
TRBV3-1	TRBJ2-7	CASSQASFPTYEQYF
TRBV3-1	TRBJ1-1	CASSPQGGWTEAFF
TRBV20-1	TRBJ2-3	CSARDQASGSHTQYF
TRBV6-4	TRBJ2-2	CASSQIGENTGELFF
TRBV6-5	TRBJ2-7	CASSYGGPSYEQYF
TRBV15	TRBJ2-5	CATSRAGGGETQYF
TRBV24-1	TRBJ2-3	CATSDRSLPTDTQYF
TRBV4-2	TRBJ1-6	CASSQEGQGASYNSPLHF
TRBV24-1	TRBJ2-3	CATSDSDPGLAGPLDTQYF
TRBV29-1	TRBJ1-1	CSAGQGRFNTEAFF
TRBV7-3	TRBJ2-3	CASSSSGRLAGSTDTQYF
TRBV24-1	TRBJ2-1	CATSDPGREQFF
TRBV29-1	TRBJ1-1	CSGGTGGPNTEAFF
TRBV24-1	TRBJ2-7	CATSPGDMGGIEQYF
TRBV3-1	TRBJ2-7	CASSPPGLATGEQYF
TRBV12-3/TRBV12-4	TRBJ2-3	CASSVTSTDTQYF
TRBV2	TRBJ2-1	CATQATSGEYNEQFF
TRBV27	TRBJ2-4	CASSFRAAKNIQYF
TRBV19	TRBJ2-3	CASSIGPLAGGATQYF
TRBV11-3	TRBJ2-5	CASSPEAGQETQYF
TRBV5-1	TRBJ2-3	CASSFLGALEDTQYF
TRBV4-1	TRBJ2-6	CASSQGQGSGANVLTF